This T cell receptor (beta chain) was observed in a study of cytomegalovirus exposure and HLA in healthy donors. The wider study: Unique TCRs from HLA-typed donors, 65 million to 85 million of them, were held in an early data release. Study-level results: Some V segments, including TRBV6-2 and TRBV6-3, were excluded as indistinguishable. The authors assumed roughly uniform sequencing depth across donors for presence/absence analyses.

The CDR3 contains 17 residues. Germline values: CDR1 ENHRY, CDR2 SYGVKD. V was pared by 11 bases and J by 3 bases, with 17 bases of the junction left unmatched. Comment on this clone: The antigen is not known.

13 Jbeta primers and 60 Vbeta primers were used for the PCR. Measured with immunoSEQ multiplex PCR; TCRdb has only the in-frame clones, and not every one. The sample records roughly 150,000 clones, approximately 80% being singletons. The sequencing sample was made of PBMCs. The J gene is TRBJ2-3, the V gene TRBV10-3, with 10 bases aligning to TRBD2. The receptor was isolated from a male donor in good health and CMV-seronegative. The CDR3 region has the DNA TGTGCCTCGAACAGGAACAGCGGGAGGGCCGGGACAGATACGCAGTATTTT. Translating it yields CASNRNSGRAGTDTQYF.